This entry features one T cell receptor beta chain sequence. The entry originates in a study of control samples from healthy donors and cancer patients. TCRdb's copy holds only in-frame clones and misses some; the assay was immunoSEQ multiplex PCR. The sample yields around 53,000 clones, about 85% seen once. The germline gives CDR1 MNHEY, CDR2 SMNVEV (reference sequence). This CDR3 has 14 amino acids. V gave up 6 bases and J gave up 3 bases, with 12 bases separating them. V gene TRBV27 combines with J gene TRBJ1-5; D uncertain. This sequence originates from a man aged 55 to 70 with head and neck cancer. Sequences were obtained from PBMCs. CDR3 protein: CASSSPGSNQPQHF. As DNA, the CDR3 is TGTGCCAGCAGCTCCCCGGGATCCAATCAGCCCCAGCATTTT.